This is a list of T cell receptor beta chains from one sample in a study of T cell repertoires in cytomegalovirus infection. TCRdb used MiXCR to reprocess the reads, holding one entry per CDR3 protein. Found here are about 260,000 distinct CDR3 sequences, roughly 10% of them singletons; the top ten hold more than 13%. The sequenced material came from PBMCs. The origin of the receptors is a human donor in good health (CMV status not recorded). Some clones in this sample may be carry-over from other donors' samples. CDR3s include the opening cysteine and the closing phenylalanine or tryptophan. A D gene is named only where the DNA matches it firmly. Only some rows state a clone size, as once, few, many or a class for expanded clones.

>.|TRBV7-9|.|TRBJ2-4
TGTGCCAGCAGCCCCACAGGGCTCGGCAAAAACATTCAGTACTTC
CASSPTGLGKNIQYF
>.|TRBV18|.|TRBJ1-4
TGTGCCAGCTCACCACTCGGTGGATCGAATGAAAAACTGTTTTTT
CASSPLGGSNEKLFF
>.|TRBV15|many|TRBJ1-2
TGTGCCACCAGCAGAGATAGGCCCCCCGGGGGCGTCTATGGCTACACCTTC
CATSRDRPPGGVYGYTF
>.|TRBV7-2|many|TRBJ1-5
TGTGCCAGCAGCTCGTCGACGGGGCAGCCCCAGCATTTT
CASSSSTGQPQHF
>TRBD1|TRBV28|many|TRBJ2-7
TGTGCCAGCAGTTTAATCTCGTCCGGGACAGGGGCCTCCTACGAGCAGTACTTC
CASSLISSGTGASYEQYF
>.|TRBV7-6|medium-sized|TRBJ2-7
TGTGCCAGCAGCTTTGGTACAGGCTACGAGCAGTACTTC
CASSFGTGYEQYF
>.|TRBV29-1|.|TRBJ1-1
TGCAGCTTCAACCCCGGGGGGTTTGAAGCTTTCTTT
CSFNPGGFEAFF
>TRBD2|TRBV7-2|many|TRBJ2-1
TGTGCCAGCAGCTTAGCTGGAGCGGGGGCTGAATACAATGAGCAGTTCTTC
CASSLAGAGAEYNEQFF
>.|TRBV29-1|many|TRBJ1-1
TGCAGCGTTGCGAAGGGCACGAACACTGAAGCTTTCTTT
CSVAKGTNTEAFF
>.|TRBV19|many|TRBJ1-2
TGTGCCAGTAGTATAGTAGCAGATTCTAACTATGGCTACACCTTC
CASSIVADSNYGYTF
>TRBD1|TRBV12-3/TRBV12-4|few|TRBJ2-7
TGTGCCAGCAGTTGGGGACAGCTGAGAAGCTCCTACGAGCAGTACTTC
CASSWGQLRSSYEQYF
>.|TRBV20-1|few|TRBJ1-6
TGCAGTGCTAAGGGTACGGCAAACGGACCCCTCCACTTT
CSAKGTANGPLHF
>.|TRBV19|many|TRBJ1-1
TGTGCCAGTACCGATGGGGGAGGCAGGGGCACTGAAGCTTTCTTT
CASTDGGGRGTEAFF
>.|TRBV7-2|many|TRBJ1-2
TGTGCCAGCAGCTTAGCGAGGTTTCAGGTTTATGGCTACACCTTC
CASSLARFQVYGYTF
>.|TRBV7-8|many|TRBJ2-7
TGTGCCAGCAGCTTAGAGGGGGGGAATTTAATTTACGAGCAGTACTTC
CASSLEGGNLIYEQYF
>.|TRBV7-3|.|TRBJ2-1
TGTGCCAGCAGCTTAATAGCCAATAAGCAGTTCTTC
CASSLIANKQFF
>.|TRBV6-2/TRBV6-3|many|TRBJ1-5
TGTGCCAGCACATCTGGACGTCGTGGCAATCAGCCCCAGCATTTT
CASTSGRRGNQPQHF
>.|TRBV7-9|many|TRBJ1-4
TGTGCCAGCAGCTTAGGGACAGTTGCAACTAATGAAAAACTGTTTTTT
CASSLGTVATNEKLFF
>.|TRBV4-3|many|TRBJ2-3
TGCGCCAGCAGCCTCCAGGAGGGAACAGATACGCAGTATTTT
CASSLQEGTDTQYF
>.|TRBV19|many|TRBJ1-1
TGTGCCAGTAGTATAGGTGGGGCCGACACTGAAGCTTTCTTT
CASSIGGADTEAFF
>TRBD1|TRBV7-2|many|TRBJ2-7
TGTGCCAGCAGCCCCCAGGGACAGGGGTTATACGAGCAGTACTTC
CASSPQGQGLYEQYF
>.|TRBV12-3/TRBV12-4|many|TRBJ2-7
TGTGCCACCCGACAGGAAGGGGGCGAGCAGTACTTC
CATRQEGGEQYF
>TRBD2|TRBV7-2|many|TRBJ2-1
TGTGCCAGCAGCGCGGGACTAGCGGATGAGCAGTTCTTC
CASSAGLADEQFF
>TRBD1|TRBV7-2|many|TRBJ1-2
TGTGCCAGCACCAATCAGATAGACAGGGGGTATGGCTACACCTTC
CASTNQIDRGYGYTF
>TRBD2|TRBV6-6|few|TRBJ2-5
TGTGCCAGCAGACCGGAGGGACTAGCGGTTGAAACCCAGTACTTC
CASRPEGLAVETQYF
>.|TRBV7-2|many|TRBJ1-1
TGTGCCAGCAGCTTAGTGGCAAGGGGATCCAGCTCGGCTTTCTTT
CASSLVARGSSSAFF
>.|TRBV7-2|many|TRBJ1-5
TGTGCCAGCAGCTTAGGACGCCTTGCTGGAAATAGCAATCAGCCCCAGCATTTT
CASSLGRLAGNSNQPQHF
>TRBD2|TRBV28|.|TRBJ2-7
TGTGCCAGCACACTAGCGGGGGCCTACGAGCAGTACTTC
CASTLAGAYEQYF
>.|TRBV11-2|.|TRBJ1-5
TGTGCCAGCAGCTTCGGGACGGGTCGCAATCAGCCCCAGCATTTT
CASSFGTGRNQPQHF
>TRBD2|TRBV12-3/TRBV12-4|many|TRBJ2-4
TGTGCCAACCCGACTAGCGGAGAAAACATTCAGTACTTC
CANPTSGENIQYF
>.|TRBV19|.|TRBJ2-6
TGTGCCAGTAGCCAATTCGCCATTTCTGGGGCCAACGTCCTGACTTTC
CASSQFAISGANVLTF
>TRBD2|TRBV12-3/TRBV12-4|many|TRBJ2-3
TGTGCCAGCAGTTATACTAGCGGGGTCACAGATACGCAGTATTTT
CASSYTSGVTDTQYF
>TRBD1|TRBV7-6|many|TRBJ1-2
TGTGCCAGCAGCTTAGCGTCCGGGACAGGGGGCGCCTGGTCCTATGGCTACACCTTC
CASSLASGTGGAWSYGYTF
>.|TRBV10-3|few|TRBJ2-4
TGTGCCATCAGTGAGTCGCCCCGGACAGATAAAAACATTCAGTACTTC
CAISESPRTDKNIQYF
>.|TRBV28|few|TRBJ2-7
TGTGCCAGCACCACCGGGGGACTGCCCTCCTACGAGCAGTACTTC
CASTTGGLPSYEQYF
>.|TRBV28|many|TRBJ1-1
TGTGCCAGCGGGGTCATCTTGGAGAACACTGAAGCTTTCTTT
CASGVILENTEAFF
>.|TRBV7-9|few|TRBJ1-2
TGTGCCAGCAGCTCTACAGGGAATGCCTATGGCTACACCTTC
CASSSTGNAYGYTF
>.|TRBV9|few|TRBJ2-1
TGTGCCAGCAGTGGGGATGAGCAGTTCTTC
CASSGDEQFF
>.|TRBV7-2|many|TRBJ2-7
TGTGCCAGCAGCTTAGAGGCTCTTGTCTCCTACGAGCAGTACTTC
CASSLEALVSYEQYF
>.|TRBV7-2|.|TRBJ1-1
TGTGCCAGTCGCTCCGGGGGGGTAGCTTTCTTT
CASRSGGVAFF
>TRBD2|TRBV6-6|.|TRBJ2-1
TGTGCCAGCAGCCCAGCGGGAGGGCCGAGTGAGCAGTTCTTC
CASSPAGGPSEQFF
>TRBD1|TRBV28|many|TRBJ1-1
TGTGCCAGCAGGACCTTCCACAGGGGGAACACTGAAGCTTTCTTT
CASRTFHRGNTEAFF
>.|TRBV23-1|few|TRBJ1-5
TGCGCCAGCAGTCCTAATCGGCTCCCCGGACGAAGCAATCAGCCCCAGCATTTT
CASSPNRLPGRSNQPQHF
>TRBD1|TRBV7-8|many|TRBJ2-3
TGTGCCAGCAGCTTCCCTTGGGACAGCAACACAGATACGCAGTATTTT
CASSFPWDSNTDTQYF
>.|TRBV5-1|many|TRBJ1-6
TGCGCCAGCAGCTTGGACCGACAGGCTGCGAATTCACCCCTCCACTTT
CASSLDRQAANSPLHF
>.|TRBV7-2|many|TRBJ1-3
TGTGCCAGCAGCTCAACACCAGCCGGAAACACCATATATTTT
CASSSTPAGNTIYF
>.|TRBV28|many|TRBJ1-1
TGTGCCAGCAGTTTGGCAGGGTCCAACACTGAAGCTTTCTTT
CASSLAGSNTEAFF
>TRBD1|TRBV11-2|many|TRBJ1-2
TGTGCCAGCAGCCCGGGACAGCCAAACTATGGCTACACCTTC
CASSPGQPNYGYTF
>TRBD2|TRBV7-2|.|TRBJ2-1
TGTGCCAGCAAGGTTGCGGGGGGCGGGAAGGAGCAGTTCTTC
CASKVAGGGKEQFF
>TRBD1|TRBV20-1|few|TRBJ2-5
TGCAGTGCTAGATTACAGGGGGCAAAGACCCAGTACTTC
CSARLQGAKTQYF
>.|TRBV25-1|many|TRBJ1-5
TGTGCCAGCAGTGACCAGTTAGGTAGCAATCAGCCCCAGCATTTT
CASSDQLGSNQPQHF
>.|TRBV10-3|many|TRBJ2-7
TGTGCCATCAGTTCCTCGTCCCTTGTACGGGGGCGGAACGAGCAGTACTTC
CAISSSSLVRGRNEQYF
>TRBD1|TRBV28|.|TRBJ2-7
TGTGCCAGCAGTCCTCTTGGGACAGGGAACCGATACGAGCAGTACTTC
CASSPLGTGNRYEQYF
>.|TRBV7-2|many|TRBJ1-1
TGTGCCAGCAGCCGACTTATCATGAACACTGAAGCTTTCTTT
CASSRLIMNTEAFF
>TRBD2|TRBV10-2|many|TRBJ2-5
TGCGCCAGCCGACTAGCGGGAGGGGTCGGAGAGACCCAGTACTTC
CASRLAGGVGETQYF
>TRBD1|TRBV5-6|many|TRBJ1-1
TGTGCCAGCAGCTTGGTACCGACAGGGAGGAACACTGAAGCTTTCTTT
CASSLVPTGRNTEAFF